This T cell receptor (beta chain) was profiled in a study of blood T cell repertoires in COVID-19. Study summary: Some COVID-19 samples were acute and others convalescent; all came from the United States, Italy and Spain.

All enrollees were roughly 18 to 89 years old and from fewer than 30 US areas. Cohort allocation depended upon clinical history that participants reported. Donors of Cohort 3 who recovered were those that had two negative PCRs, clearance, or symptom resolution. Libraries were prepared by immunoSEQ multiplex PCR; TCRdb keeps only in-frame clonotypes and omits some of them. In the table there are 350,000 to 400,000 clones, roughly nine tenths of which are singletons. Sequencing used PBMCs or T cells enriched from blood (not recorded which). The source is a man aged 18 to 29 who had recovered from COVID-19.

The CDR3 region is CAISEVGLLRVEAFF. DNA of the CDR3: TGTGCCATCAGTGAGGTGGGGCTTTTAAGGGTTGAAGCTTTCTTT. The chain combines TRBV10-3 with TRBJ1-1; tentative D call: TRBD1 (5 bases). Trimming pared 2 bases from V and 7 bases from J, leaving 17 bases between. The CDR3 sequence is 15 residues long. The germline V gene encodes CDR1 ENHRY and CDR2 SYGVKD.